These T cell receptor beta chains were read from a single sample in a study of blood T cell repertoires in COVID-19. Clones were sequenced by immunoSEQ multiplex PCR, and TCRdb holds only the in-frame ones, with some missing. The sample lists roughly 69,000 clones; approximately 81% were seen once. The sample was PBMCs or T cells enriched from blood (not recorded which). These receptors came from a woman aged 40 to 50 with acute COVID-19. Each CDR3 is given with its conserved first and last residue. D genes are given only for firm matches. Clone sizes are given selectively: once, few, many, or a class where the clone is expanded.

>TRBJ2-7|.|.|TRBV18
TGTGCCAGCTCACTCCGGGACTTGTCCTACGAGCAGTACTTC
CASSLRDLSYEQYF
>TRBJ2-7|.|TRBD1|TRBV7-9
TGTGCCAGCAGCGAGGGACAGGGACCCTACGAGCAGTACTTC
CASSEGQGPYEQYF
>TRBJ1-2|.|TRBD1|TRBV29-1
TGCAGTGTAGATGACAGGGGGTTTTATGGCTACACCTTC
CSVDDRGFYGYTF
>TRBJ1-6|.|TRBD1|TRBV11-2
TGTGCCAGCAGCTTAGTGGGACAGGGTGATTCACCCCTCCACTTT
CASSLVGQGDSPLHF
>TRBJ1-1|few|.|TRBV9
TGTGCCAGCAGCCTCGGTGGGGGGACCATGAACACTGAAGCTTTCTTT
CASSLGGGTMNTEAFF
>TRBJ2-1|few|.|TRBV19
TGTGCCAGTAGTATTGGTGCGCGTGAGCAGTTCTTC
CASSIGAREQFF
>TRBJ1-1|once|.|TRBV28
TGTGCCAGCAGTTCATTACGGGGTGCGGGTGAAGCTTTCTTT
CASSSLRGAGEAFF
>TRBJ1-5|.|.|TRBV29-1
TGCAGCGCGACCCCCACGGGGATTAATCAGCCCCAGCATTTT
CSATPTGINQPQHF
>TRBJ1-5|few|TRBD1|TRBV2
TGTGCCAGCAGTGAACTAGCAGGGGGTGATCAGCCCCAGCATTTT
CASSELAGGDQPQHF
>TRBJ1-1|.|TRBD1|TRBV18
TGTGCCAGCTCACACGAATCGACAGGGTTCTTCACTGAAGCTTTCTTT
CASSHESTGFFTEAFF
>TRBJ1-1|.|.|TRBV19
TGTGCCAGTTCCCCGGGGGGGAACACTGAAGCTTTCTTT
CASSPGGNTEAFF
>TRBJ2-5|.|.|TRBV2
TGTGCCAGCTTAGGAGGAGGGGAGACCCAGTACTTC
CASLGGGETQYF
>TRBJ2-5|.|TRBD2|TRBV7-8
TGTGCCAGCAGCTTACGACTAGCGGGAAATCAAGAGACCCAGTACTTC
CASSLRLAGNQETQYF
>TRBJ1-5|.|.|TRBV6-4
TGTGCCAGCAGCGAACATAGCAATCAGCCCCAGCATTTT
CASSEHSNQPQHF
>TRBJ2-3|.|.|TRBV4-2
TGTGCCAGCAGGCGGGACCACCGGGGCGCAGATACGCAGTATTTT
CASRRDHRGADTQYF
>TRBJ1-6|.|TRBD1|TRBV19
TGTGCCAGTAGTCTACAGGGGGCCGGGTCACCCCTCCACTTT
CASSLQGAGSPLHF
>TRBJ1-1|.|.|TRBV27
TGTGCCAGCAGTCCGCTTCGGCACAGGAACACTGAAGCTTTCTTT
CASSPLRHRNTEAFF
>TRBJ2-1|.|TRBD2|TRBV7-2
TGTGCCAGCAGCTTAGGGACTAGCGGGAGGTATGAGCAGTTCTTC
CASSLGTSGRYEQFF
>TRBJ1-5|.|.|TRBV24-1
TGTGCCACCGGGGGGGAGTATAGCAATCAGCCCCAGCATTTT
CATGGEYSNQPQHF
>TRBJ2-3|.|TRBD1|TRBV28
TGTGCCAGCAGTTTTGAGGGGGCGCTTATAACAGATACGCAGTATTTT
CASSFEGALITDTQYF
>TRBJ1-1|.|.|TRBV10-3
TGTGCCATCGGGAATGGGTGGAGAGGGTCCACTGAAGCTTTCTTT
CAIGNGWRGSTEAFF
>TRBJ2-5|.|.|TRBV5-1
TGCGCCAGCAGCTTGTCCCTCCAAGAGACCCAGTACTTC
CASSLSLQETQYF
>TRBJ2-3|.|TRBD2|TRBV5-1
TGCGCCAGCAGCTTGGTTACCGGGGGGGCCCCGGATACGCAGTATTTT
CASSLVTGGAPDTQYF
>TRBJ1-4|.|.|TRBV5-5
TGTGCCAGCAGCCAACCTAGGGGTACAGGCAATGAAAAACTGTTTTTT
CASSQPRGTGNEKLFF
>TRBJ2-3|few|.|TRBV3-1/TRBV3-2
TGTGCCAGCAGCCCCCAGCGGGCGAGCACAGATACGCAGTATTTT
CASSPQRASTDTQYF
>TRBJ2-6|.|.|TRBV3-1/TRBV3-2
TGTGCCAGCAGCCAATTATCTGGGGCCAACGTCCTGACTTTC
CASSQLSGANVLTF
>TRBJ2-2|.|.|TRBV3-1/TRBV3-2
TGTGCCAGCAGACCAGGGCAAAACACCGGGGAGCTGTTTTTT
CASRPGQNTGELFF
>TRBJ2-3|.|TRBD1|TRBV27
TGTGCCAGCAGTACGGGACAGGGGGATGGAGATACGCAGTATTTT
CASSTGQGDGDTQYF
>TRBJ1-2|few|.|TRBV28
TGTGCCAGCAAACATAACTATGGCTACACCTTC
CASKHNYGYTF
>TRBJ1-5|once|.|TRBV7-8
TGTGCCAGCAGCTCGACAGGACAGTCCAGGCAGCCCCAGCATTTT
CASSSTGQSRQPQHF
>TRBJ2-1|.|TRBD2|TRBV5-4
TGTGCCAGCAGCTTGGTAGCGGGGAATGAGCAGTTCTTC
CASSLVAGNEQFF
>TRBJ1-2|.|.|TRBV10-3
TGTGCCATCAGAGATACCGTGGCCGATAAGGGCTACACCTTC
CAIRDTVADKGYTF
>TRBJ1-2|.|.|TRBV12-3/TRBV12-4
TGTGCCACACTACGTACAGGGACCTATGGCTACACCTTC
CATLRTGTYGYTF
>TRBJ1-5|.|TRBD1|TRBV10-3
TGTGCCATCAGTGGAGATCCGGGACAGGGGGCTATACGCAATCAGCCCCAGCATTTT
CAISGDPGQGAIRNQPQHF
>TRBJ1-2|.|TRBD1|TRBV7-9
TGTGCCAGCAGCTTTACAGGGGCCCCTAAGGGTGGCTACACCTTC
CASSFTGAPKGGYTF
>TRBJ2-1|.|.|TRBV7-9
TGTGCCAGCAGCTTAGCGCTAAGGGGGAGCTCCTACAATGAGCAGTTCTTC
CASSLALRGSSYNEQFF
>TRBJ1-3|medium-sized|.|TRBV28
TGTGCCAGCAGTTTTAATGGAAACACCATATATTTT
CASSFNGNTIYF
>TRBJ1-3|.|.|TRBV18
TGTGCCAGCTCACCCAACAGGCTACTCTCTGGAAACACCATATATTTT
CASSPNRLLSGNTIYF
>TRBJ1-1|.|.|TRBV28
TGTGCCAGCAGCCGGGACATTCAAGCTTTCTTT
CASSRDIQAFF
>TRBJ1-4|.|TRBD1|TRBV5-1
TGCGCCAGCAGCCCACGGACAGGATCAACTAATGAAAAACTGTTTTTT
CASSPRTGSTNEKLFF
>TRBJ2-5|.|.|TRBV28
TGTGCCAGCAGCCGCGGGACCCAGTACTTC
CASSRGTQYF
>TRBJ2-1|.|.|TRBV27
TGTGCCAGCAGTCCTATTACCCTAGCGCGAAACTACAATGAGCAGTTCTTC
CASSPITLARNYNEQFF
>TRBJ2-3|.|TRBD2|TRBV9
TGTGCCAGCAGCGTCCCCATCTCCTTTAGCGGGACGGGCACAGATACGCAGTATTTT
CASSVPISFSGTGTDTQYF
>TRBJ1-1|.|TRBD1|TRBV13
TGTGCCAGCAGCGCCCGGGACAGGGGGCAAGTGGCTTTCTTT
CASSARDRGQVAFF